The entry below describes one T cell receptor (beta chain). The CDR3 is 15 amino acids. CDR1 is LNHDA and CDR2 is SQIVND in the germline V gene (reference sequence). Trimming took off 9 bases at V and 2 bases at J, with 17 bases between the two ends. This record comes from a study of OX40 agonist ivuxolimab in advanced cancers. Sequencing used immunoSEQ multiplex PCR; TCRdb keeps in-frame clones, though not all of them. The table lists 20,000 to 25,000 clones, approximately 80% of them singletons. This clonotype was obtained from an adult with an advanced solid tumor such as melanoma, head and neck, liver or kidney cancer. The sequenced sample was CD4+ or CD8+ T cells sorted from blood, obtained in a trial of the OX40 agonist ivuxolimab. The genes are TRBV19 and TRBJ1-5; D is undetermined. DNA for the CDR3: TGTGCCAGCTCATCTGAGCAGTTCGGCAATCAGCCCCAGCATTTT. It specifies CASSSEQFGNQPQHF.